This is a list of T cell receptor beta chains from one sample in a study of blood T cells in healthy people across ages. MiXCR, run by TCRdb on the 5' RACE reads, gives a single entry per CDR3 protein. The sample lists hundreds of thousands of distinct CDR3 sequences, around 31% seen once, with 15% to 19% in the top ten. The sequenced sample consisted of blood. Every receptor here comes from an elderly woman in good health. Both conserved end residues are part of each CDR3. D genes are given only for firm matches. Size is omitted from some rows. Given values are once, few, many or a class for expanded clones.

d_gene: NA
v_gene: TRBV27
j_gene: TRBJ2-7
abundance: NA
CDR3aa: CASSGEARQTRYSEQYF
CDR3nt: TGTGCCAGCAGTGGCGAGGCCCGGCAGACCCGCTACAGTGAGCAGTACTTC

d_gene: NA
v_gene: TRBV7-2
j_gene: TRBJ1-4
abundance: NA
CDR3aa: CASSLGSSGSEKLFF
CDR3nt: TGTGCCAGCAGCTTAGGCTCAAGTGGAAGTGAAAAACTGTTTTTT

d_gene: NA
v_gene: TRBV4-3
j_gene: TRBJ2-3
abundance: many
CDR3aa: CASSIGGSGTDTQYF
CDR3nt: TGCGCCAGCAGCATAGGGGGATCTGGCACAGATACGCAGTATTTT

d_gene: TRBD1
v_gene: TRBV11-2
j_gene: TRBJ2-5
abundance: many
CDR3aa: CASSLDGTGEGETQYF
CDR3nt: TGTGCCAGCAGCTTAGACGGGACAGGGGAAGGCGAGACCCAGTACTTC

d_gene: NA
v_gene: TRBV5-1
j_gene: TRBJ1-1
abundance: NA
CDR3aa: CASSRLQDAGMNTEAFF
CDR3nt: TGCGCCAGCAGCCGGTTACAGGACGCGGGAATGAACACTGAAGCTTTCTTT

d_gene: NA
v_gene: TRBV28
j_gene: TRBJ2-7
abundance: NA
CDR3aa: CASSFSDQTYEQYF
CDR3nt: TGTGCCAGCAGTTTCAGCGACCAAACCTACGAGCAGTACTTC

d_gene: TRBD1
v_gene: TRBV7-2
j_gene: TRBJ1-4
abundance: many
CDR3aa: CASSFLQGSNEKLFF
CDR3nt: TGTGCCAGCAGCTTCTTACAGGGGTCAAATGAAAAACTGTTTTTT

d_gene: NA
v_gene: TRBV20-1
j_gene: TRBJ2-7
abundance: many
CDR3aa: CSAPQQGSYEQYF
CDR3nt: TGCAGTGCCCCCCAGCAGGGGTCCTACGAGCAGTACTTC

d_gene: NA
v_gene: TRBV6-6
j_gene: TRBJ1-1
abundance: few
CDR3aa: CASSYSGLNEAFF
CDR3nt: TGTGCCAGCAGTTATTCGGGTTTAAATGAAGCTTTCTTT

d_gene: NA
v_gene: TRBV7-2
j_gene: TRBJ1-1
abundance: few
CDR3aa: CASSVIGTAKNTEAFF
CDR3nt: TGTGCCAGCAGCGTAATCGGGACGGCCAAGAACACTGAAGCTTTCTTT

d_gene: NA
v_gene: TRBV5-6
j_gene: TRBJ1-6
abundance: many
CDR3aa: CASSPLWGYNSPLHF
CDR3nt: TGTGCCAGCAGCCCCTTGTGGGGGTATAATTCACCCCTCCACTTT

d_gene: TRBD1
v_gene: TRBV9
j_gene: TRBJ2-7
abundance: many
CDR3aa: CASSVDTGTGIHEQYF
CDR3nt: TGTGCCAGCAGCGTGGATACCGGGACAGGGATCCACGAGCAGTACTTC

d_gene: NA
v_gene: TRBV20-1
j_gene: TRBJ2-1
abundance: many
CDR3aa: CSATPPTGPGYNEQFF
CDR3nt: TGCAGTGCTACTCCCCCAACAGGGCCAGGGTACAATGAGCAGTTCTTC

d_gene: TRBD1
v_gene: TRBV6-6
j_gene: TRBJ1-4
abundance: NA
CDR3aa: CASSYPSPGGNEKLFF
CDR3nt: TGTGCCAGCAGTTACCCCTCGCCAGGGGGCAATGAAAAACTGTTTTTT

d_gene: NA
v_gene: TRBV21-1
j_gene: TRBJ1-1
abundance: NA
CDR3aa: CASSKWDRVSTEAFF
CDR3nt: TGTGCCAGCAGCAAGTGGGACAGGGTGAGCACTGAAGCTTTCTTT

d_gene: TRBD1
v_gene: TRBV7-9
j_gene: TRBJ1-2
abundance: many
CDR3aa: CASSSSGTGSYGYTF
CDR3nt: TGTGCCAGCAGCTCTTCCGGGACAGGCTCCTATGGCTACACCTTC

d_gene: TRBD2
v_gene: TRBV5-1
j_gene: TRBJ2-5
abundance: many
CDR3aa: CASSFSSGGQETQYF
CDR3nt: TGCGCCAGCAGCTTTTCTAGCGGGGGACAAGAGACCCAGTACTTC

d_gene: TRBD1
v_gene: TRBV6-1
j_gene: TRBJ2-7
abundance: many
CDR3aa: CASSEVQGSDEQYF
CDR3nt: TGTGCCAGCAGCGAAGTACAGGGGAGCGACGAGCAGTACTTC

d_gene: NA
v_gene: TRBV5-6
j_gene: TRBJ2-1
abundance: many
CDR3aa: CASSGGRRVVYEQFF
CDR3nt: TGTGCCAGCAGTGGGGGCAGGCGTGTCGTTTATGAGCAGTTCTTC

d_gene: TRBD1
v_gene: TRBV12-3/TRBV12-4
j_gene: TRBJ1-2
abundance: many
CDR3aa: CASSFGQGASGYTF
CDR3nt: TGTGCCAGCAGTTTTGGGCAGGGGGCCAGCGGCTACACCTTC

d_gene: NA
v_gene: TRBV2
j_gene: TRBJ2-7
abundance: NA
CDR3aa: CASSERGRGGNEQYF
CDR3nt: TGTGCCAGCAGTGAAAGGGGACGGGGCGGGAACGAGCAGTACTTC

d_gene: NA
v_gene: TRBV20-1
j_gene: TRBJ1-2
abundance: NA
CDR3aa: CSARDRVSRTNYGYTF
CDR3nt: TGCAGTGCTAGAGACAGGGTTTCCCGAACTAACTATGGCTACACCTTC

d_gene: NA
v_gene: TRBV9
j_gene: TRBJ1-1
abundance: NA
CDR3aa: CASSVSDRDTEAFF
CDR3nt: TGTGCCAGCAGCGTTTCGGACAGAGACACTGAAGCTTTCTTT

d_gene: TRBD2
v_gene: TRBV4-3
j_gene: TRBJ2-3
abundance: many
CDR3aa: CASSQGPGEAGGRRDTQYF
CDR3nt: TGCGCCAGCAGCCAGGGCCCCGGGGAGGCGGGGGGGCGTAGAGATACGCAGTATTTT

d_gene: NA
v_gene: TRBV19
j_gene: TRBJ2-3
abundance: NA
CDR3aa: CASRPRTSTDTQYF
CDR3nt: TGTGCCAGTAGGCCTAGGACCAGCACAGATACGCAGTATTTT

d_gene: NA
v_gene: TRBV5-6
j_gene: TRBJ1-1
abundance: NA
CDR3aa: CASSNVLSGRWPEAFF
CDR3nt: TGTGCCAGCAGCAACGTCCTCTCAGGGCGGTGGCCTGAAGCTTTCTTT

d_gene: NA
v_gene: TRBV4-3
j_gene: TRBJ1-4
abundance: many
CDR3aa: CASSQKSTDEKLFF
CDR3nt: TGCGCCAGCAGCCAAAAGAGCACGGATGAAAAACTGTTTTTT

d_gene: NA
v_gene: TRBV7-3
j_gene: TRBJ1-5
abundance: many
CDR3aa: CASSSWGGNSNQPQHF
CDR3nt: TGTGCCAGCAGCTCATGGGGGGGGAATAGCAATCAGCCCCAGCATTTT

d_gene: NA
v_gene: TRBV20-1
j_gene: TRBJ2-7
abundance: NA
CDR3aa: CSATSGRYEQYF
CDR3nt: TGCAGTGCTACCAGTGGTCGATACGAGCAGTACTTC

d_gene: NA
v_gene: TRBV6-5
j_gene: TRBJ1-2
abundance: many
CDR3aa: CASSYLGAGGYTF
CDR3nt: TGTGCCAGCAGTTACTTGGGGGCAGGCGGCTACACCTTC

d_gene: NA
v_gene: TRBV7-2
j_gene: TRBJ2-5
abundance: many
CDR3aa: CASSLTAGWETQYF
CDR3nt: TGTGCCAGCAGTTTAACCGCAGGGTGGGAGACCCAGTACTTC

d_gene: NA
v_gene: TRBV5-1
j_gene: TRBJ2-1
abundance: NA
CDR3aa: CASSLQGPNSYNEQFF
CDR3nt: TGCGCCAGCAGCTTGCAAGGCCCGAACTCCTACAATGAGCAGTTCTTC

d_gene: TRBD1
v_gene: TRBV7-7
j_gene: TRBJ2-5
abundance: few
CDR3aa: CASSPRGDRGGAQYF
CDR3nt: TGTGCCAGCAGTCCCCGAGGGGACAGGGGGGGGGCCCAGTACTTC

d_gene: NA
v_gene: TRBV6-5
j_gene: TRBJ2-6
abundance: many
CDR3aa: CASSSADTGANVLTF
CDR3nt: TGTGCCAGCAGTTCCGCGGACACCGGGGCCAACGTCCTGACTTTC

d_gene: NA
v_gene: TRBV20-1
j_gene: TRBJ2-1
abundance: NA
CDR3aa: CSAIPGGGGMGEQFF
CDR3nt: TGCAGTGCTATCCCAGGGGGGGGCGGAATGGGTGAGCAGTTCTTC

d_gene: NA
v_gene: TRBV7-2
j_gene: TRBJ2-5
abundance: NA
CDR3aa: CASSSKWVPGVTQYF
CDR3nt: TGTGCCAGCAGCTCCAAATGGGTGCCTGGCGTGACCCAGTACTTC

d_gene: NA
v_gene: TRBV7-2
j_gene: TRBJ2-3
abundance: many
CDR3aa: CASSASGATYTQYF
CDR3nt: TGTGCCAGCAGCGCCTCCGGAGCCACCTATACGCAGTATTTT

d_gene: NA
v_gene: TRBV7-2
j_gene: TRBJ1-5
abundance: few
CDR3aa: CASSLDLGNQPQHF
CDR3nt: TGTGCCAGCAGCTTAGACCTAGGGAATCAGCCCCAGCATTTT

d_gene: TRBD2
v_gene: TRBV4-3
j_gene: TRBJ2-7
abundance: many
CDR3aa: CASSQGLAGSYEQYF
CDR3nt: TGCGCCAGCAGCCAAGGACTAGCGGGGTCCTACGAGCAGTACTTC

d_gene: NA
v_gene: TRBV27
j_gene: TRBJ2-1
abundance: many
CDR3aa: CASRPSDPRHNEQFF
CDR3nt: TGTGCCAGCAGGCCATCGGACCCACGTCACAATGAGCAGTTCTTC

d_gene: NA
v_gene: TRBV5-5
j_gene: TRBJ1-1
abundance: NA
CDR3aa: CASSLTTEVEAFF
CDR3nt: TGTGCCAGCAGCTTGACCACAGAAGTTGAAGCTTTCTTT

d_gene: NA
v_gene: TRBV20-1
j_gene: TRBJ2-1
abundance: NA
CDR3aa: CSARDRVSVYNEQFF
CDR3nt: TGCAGTGCTAGAGATAGGGTTTCGGTCTACAATGAGCAGTTCTTC

d_gene: TRBD1
v_gene: TRBV6-5
j_gene: TRBJ1-4
abundance: NA
CDR3aa: CASSPPGGRQKLFF
CDR3nt: TGTGCCAGCAGTCCCCCAGGGGGCCGGCAGAAACTGTTTTTT

d_gene: TRBD1
v_gene: TRBV7-2
j_gene: TRBJ2-1
abundance: many
CDR3aa: CASSREGTGGNNEQFF
CDR3nt: TGTGCCAGCAGCAGAGAAGGGACAGGGGGGAACAATGAGCAGTTCTTC

d_gene: TRBD2
v_gene: TRBV9
j_gene: TRBJ2-3
abundance: many
CDR3aa: CASSVEGSGGNTDTQYF
CDR3nt: TGTGCCAGCAGCGTAGAAGGTAGCGGGGGGAACACAGATACGCAGTATTTT

d_gene: NA
v_gene: TRBV3-1
j_gene: TRBJ1-1
abundance: few
CDR3aa: CASSQDRGGLNTEAFF
CDR3nt: TGTGCCAGCAGCCAAGATCGGGGCGGGTTGAACACTGAAGCTTTCTTT

d_gene: NA
v_gene: TRBV5-1
j_gene: TRBJ1-2
abundance: many
CDR3aa: CASKGVMREGYTF
CDR3nt: TGCGCCAGCAAGGGGGTAATGAGAGAAGGCTACACCTTC

d_gene: TRBD1
v_gene: TRBV20-1
j_gene: TRBJ1-2
abundance: many
CDR3aa: CSAIMTGGASYGYTF
CDR3nt: TGCAGTGCTATCATGACAGGGGGCGCTTCCTATGGCTACACCTTC

d_gene: NA
v_gene: TRBV30
j_gene: TRBJ2-3
abundance: NA
CDR3aa: CAWSVGNVRTDTQYF
CDR3nt: TGTGCCTGGAGTGTTGGAAACGTCCGCACAGATACGCAGTATTTT

d_gene: NA
v_gene: TRBV20-1
j_gene: TRBJ2-6
abundance: NA
CDR3aa: CSARGYRSGANVLTF
CDR3nt: TGCAGTGCTAGGGGTTACAGGTCTGGGGCCAACGTCCTGACTTTC

d_gene: NA
v_gene: TRBV29-1
j_gene: TRBJ2-3
abundance: NA
CDR3aa: CSVEDSDRSLLGTQYF
CDR3nt: TGCAGCGTTGAAGATTCCGACCGGAGCCTACTAGGCACGCAGTATTTT

d_gene: NA
v_gene: TRBV5-1
j_gene: TRBJ2-2
abundance: NA
CDR3aa: CASSRDFSNTGELFF
CDR3nt: TGCGCCAGCAGCCGGGACTTCTCGAACACCGGGGAGCTGTTTTTT

d_gene: NA
v_gene: TRBV6-5
j_gene: TRBJ1-2
abundance: NA
CDR3aa: CASSKGGGSYGYTF
CDR3nt: TGTGCCAGCAGTAAGGGAGGGGGGTCCTATGGCTACACCTTC

d_gene: TRBD1
v_gene: TRBV5-1
j_gene: TRBJ1-4
abundance: NA
CDR3aa: CASSRQGAATNEKLFF
CDR3nt: TGCGCCAGCAGCCGACAGGGGGCCGCAACTAATGAAAAACTGTTTTTT

d_gene: TRBD1
v_gene: TRBV20-1
j_gene: TRBJ2-3
abundance: many
CDR3aa: CSAPETGDKRDTQYF
CDR3nt: TGCAGTGCCCCTGAGACAGGGGACAAACGAGATACGCAGTATTTT

d_gene: TRBD2
v_gene: TRBV20-1
j_gene: TRBJ2-3
abundance: NA
CDR3aa: CSAKVMGAGGPEDTQYF
CDR3nt: TGCAGTGCTAAAGTTATGGGAGCGGGGGGGCCCGAAGATACGCAGTATTTT

d_gene: TRBD1
v_gene: TRBV20-1
j_gene: TRBJ1-5
abundance: NA
CDR3aa: CSARQGAGGQPQHF
CDR3nt: TGCAGTGCTCGACAGGGGGCCGGCGGTCAGCCCCAGCATTTT